This entry lists 5 T cell receptor beta chains sequenced from one sample in a study of T cell responses to AZD1222 COVID-19 vaccine (dated by TCRdb to 2020 to 2022). Reading the label with the study, this specimen's time point is: baseline before first vaccination. In light of the paper, this sample's treatment or condition label describes: meningococcal conjugate vaccine given as trial control. Library creation used the immunoSEQ multiplex PCR assay. TCRdb re-hosts the immuneACCESS table, in-frame sequences only. Its copies lack some clones; in the studies checked, an unresolved V gene accounts for under half of them, and the cause for the rest is not known. Across this sample there are just under 90,000 clones, with around 90% seen only once. Jointly, the top ten make up 10% of the sample. The specimen was peripheral blood, collected on day 0 of MenACWY control vaccination. Receptors were obtained from an adult in good health.

The chain links TRBV19 to TRBJ1-2, with D uncertain. The V gene lost 5 bases and the J gene lost 4 bases, with 17 bases spanning the gap. This CDR3 has 15 residues. The V gene's germline CDR1 is LNHDA and CDR2 SQIVND (reference sequence). The DNA for the CDR3 is TGTGCCAGTAGTCCTGGAGGGAGCCGGGGCTATGGCTACACCTTC. Its protein is CASSPGGSRGYGYTF.

The rearrangement links TRBV30 to TRBJ2-2; TRBD2 matches at 10 bases. The V and J ends lost 6 bases and 5 bases, in that order; junction bases with no gene match: 6. Germline CDR1 is GTSNPN and CDR2 is SVGIG (reference sequence). This CDR3 is built from 14 residues. This CDR3 reads CACERGGRTGELFF. The DNA for the CDR3 is TGTGCCTGTGAGCGGGGGGGCCGTACCGGGGAGCTGTTTTTT.

This chain links TRBV5-6 with TRBJ2-3; D is possibly TRBD1 or TRBD2 (5 bases each). The germline CDR1 and CDR2 sequences are SGHDT and YYEEEE. The CDR3 covers 16 residues. V was clipped by 0 bases and J by 4 bases, with 15 bases between them. CDR3: CASSLDRGRLADTQYF. The CDR3, as DNA: TGTGCCAGCAGCTTGGATCGGGGCAGGTTAGCAGATACGCAGTATTTT.

The V and J genes are TRBV5-1 and TRBJ2-5; 9 positions match TRBD1. The germline V gene encodes CDR1 SGHRS and CDR2 YFSETQ. With 3 bases clipped from V and 4 bases from J, the junction kept 10 bases outside the gene matches. This CDR3 is 16 amino acids long. The CDR3 DNA follows: TGCGCCAGCAGCTCCGGGACAGGGAGCTTCAGAGAGACCCAGTACTTC. Translation gives CASSSGTGSFRETQYF.

The V gene is TRBV10-3, the J gene TRBJ1-4; unclear D gene. V was cut by 3 bases and J by 7 bases, with 15 bases left in between. Germline loops: CDR1 ENHRY, CDR2 SYGVKD. The CDR3 extends over 15 amino acids. In DNA, the CDR3 is TGTGCCATCAGTGAAGAGGGTGGAGGGCGTGAAAAACTGTTTTTT. Translation: CAISEEGGGREKLFF.